This T cell receptor beta chain was captured by sequencing in a study of cytomegalovirus exposure and HLA in healthy donors. Overall study findings and caveats: TCR beta V- and J-gene trimming was later associated with a missense DCLRE1C variant. TCR beta sequences numbering some 17,000 were associated with HLA alleles at 0.05 false discovery rate in a later analysis.

V was clipped by 1 base and J by 7 bases; unmatched bases: 0. The CDR3 loop spans 15 amino acids. Germline lookup yields CDR1 SGHNT and CDR2 YENEEA. Concerning this clone: As yet, its antigen is unknown.

Vbeta (60) and Jbeta (13) primers were used in the PCR. TCRdb's copy holds only in-frame clones and misses some; the assay was immunoSEQ multiplex PCR. The data show 85,000 to 130,000 clones, roughly 75% seen once. The TCR comes from a male donor in good health and CMV-seropositive. The rearrangement uses TRBV11-3 and TRBJ2-1, with 14 bases identical to TRBD2. Sequencing was performed on PBMCs. CDR3 region: CASSLGLAGGNEQFF. The CDR3 DNA follows: TGTGCCAGCAGCTTAGGACTAGCGGGGGGGAATGAGCAGTTCTTC.